This T cell receptor (beta chain) originates from a study of blood T cell repertoires in COVID-19. In the study overall: The origin of the acute and convalescent COVID-19 samples was the United States, Italy and Spain. PBMCs, B-cell-depleted T cells, or T cells were the source of the cDNA or gDNA that made up the material.

In the original processing: Estimates of nucleated cell counts were drawn from the amplification of reference gene primers. Sequencing was performed with immunoSEQ multiplex PCR; in TCRdb, only in-frame clones are kept and a portion is missing. The D gene and trimming were derived from the DNA, and the V and J assignments and clone size from that table. Of about 67,000 clones in the sample, 87% were seen once. The sample was peripheral blood. The sequence was obtained from a man in his fifties with active COVID-19.

The CDR3 DNA reads as TGTGCCAGCAGCGTTCACAGGGGGAAGAACTATGGCTACACCTTC. Amino acid sequence: CASSVHRGKNYGYTF. This sequence joins TRBV5-6 and TRBJ1-2, with 8 nucleotides matching TRBD1. The germline CDR1 and CDR2 sequences are SGHDT and YYEEEE. Trimming cost V 4 bases and J 2 bases; bases outside gene matches: 7. The CDR3 spans 15 residues.